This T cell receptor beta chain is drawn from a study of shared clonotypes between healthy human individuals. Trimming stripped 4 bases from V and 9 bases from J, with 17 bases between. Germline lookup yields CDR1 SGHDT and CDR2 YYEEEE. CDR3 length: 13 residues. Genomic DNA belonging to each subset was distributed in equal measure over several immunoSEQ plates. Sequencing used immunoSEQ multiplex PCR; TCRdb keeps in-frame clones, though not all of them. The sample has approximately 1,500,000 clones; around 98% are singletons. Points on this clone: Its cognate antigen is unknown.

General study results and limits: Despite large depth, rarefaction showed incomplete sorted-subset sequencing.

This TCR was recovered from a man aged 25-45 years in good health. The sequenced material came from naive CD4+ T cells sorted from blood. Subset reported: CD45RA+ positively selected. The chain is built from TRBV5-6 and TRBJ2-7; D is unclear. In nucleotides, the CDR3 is TGTGCCAGCAGCCTTCCCCCGAGTGCCACGCAGTACTTC. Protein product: CASSLPPSATQYF.